The 27 T cell receptor beta chains given below trace back to one sample, sequenced in a study of blood T cell repertoires in COVID-19 (dated by TCRdb to 2018 to 2020). Library method: the immunoSEQ multiplex PCR assay. Sourced from immuneACCESS, this table was stored by TCRdb with only in-frame sequences that have V and J called. A share of the clones is absent; for the studies checked, an unresolved V gene accounts for under half, and the remainder has no known explanation. The sample table lists under 500,000 clones, 80% to 90% of them with a count of one. The ten largest clones take up approximately 4.5% of the sample. Sequenced input: peripheral blood. Every receptor here comes from a woman aged 25 to 39 with acute or convalescent COVID-19.

The CDR3 DNA follows: TGTGCCAGCAGTTTAAGTGCAGGATACAATGAGCAGTTCTTC. This translates into CASSLSAGYNEQFF. The chain employs TRBV27 and TRBJ2-1; D is ambiguous. The CDR3 is 14 residues long. Per germline, CDR1 MNHEY and CDR2 SMNVEV (reference sequence). V lost 2 bases and J lost 4, with 9 bases in between.

This chain joins TRBV18 and TRBJ2-3; D is unresolved. The V end lost 5 bases, the J end lost 5 bases, and 11 bases lay between the germline ends. Per germline, CDR1 KGHSH and CDR2 LQKENI. There are 13 residues in the CDR3. The CDR3 DNA reads TGTGCCAGCTCAACAGACCTGGGAGATACGCAGTATTTT. This translates into CASSTDLGDTQYF.

The genes are TRBV3-1 (or the pseudogene TRBV3-2) and TRBJ2-7; D is undetermined. Per germline, CDR1 LGHDT and CDR2 YNNKEL (reference sequence). CDR3 length equals 13 residues. Trimming took off 1 base at V and 3 bases at J, with 7 bases between the two ends. The CDR3 loop reads CASSQGLHYEQYF. The CDR3 nucleotides read TGTGCCAGCAGCCAAGGACTTCACTACGAGCAGTACTTC.

J is TRBJ2-3 and V is TRBV14, with 9 bases fitting TRBD1. Looked up from germline, CDR1 is SGHDN and CDR2 is FVKESK. The CDR3 is 18 amino acids. J gave up 2 bases and V 5 bases, and 14 bases lay outside the gene matches. The CDR3 loop reads CASSGKDGQGSLTDTQYF. CDR3 nucleotide sequence: TGTGCCAGCAGCGGAAAAGACGGACAGGGGAGCCTCACAGATACGCAGTATTTT.

The V call is TRBV5-1, the J call TRBJ2-3; 8 bases align to TRBD1. Germline CDR1 reads SGHRS; CDR2 reads YFSETQ. The V gene end was trimmed by 0 bases and the J gene end by 4 bases; junction bases not matched to a gene: 7. The CDR3 runs to 16 residues. Here the CDR3 DNA reads TGCGCCAGCAGCTTGGGTGTGCAGGGGGCCGCAGATACGCAGTATTTT. As protein: CASSLGVQGAADTQYF.

J is TRBJ1-5 and V is TRBV28, with D uncertain. With 5 bases removed from V and 0 bases from J, the gap between germline ends came to 14 bases. This CDR3 has 16 amino acids. Germline lookup yields CDR1 MDHEN and CDR2 SYDVKM. The CDR3 reads CASSANSVYSNQPQHF. For the CDR3, the DNA is TGTGCCAGCAGTGCCAACAGTGTGTATAGCAATCAGCCCCAGCATTTT.

The chain combines TRBV9 with TRBJ2-1, with D unresolved. The CDR3 is made up of 14 amino acids. Looked up from germline, CDR1 is SGDLS and CDR2 is YYNGEE. V was cut by 0 bases and J by 5 bases, with 9 bases left in between. DNA for the CDR3: TGTGCCAGCAGCGTAGGCAGGTCGAACAATGAGCAGTTCTTC. Its translation: CASSVGRSNNEQFF.

The chain links TRBV5-6 to TRBJ1-2; D unclear. V dropped 4 bases and J dropped 0 bases, with 13 bases sitting between them. CDR1 is SGHDT, CDR2 YYEEEE, per germline. The CDR3 sequence is 15 residues long. The CDR3 reads CASSGGSVANYGYTF. CDR3 sequence (DNA): TGTGCCAGCAGCGGCGGGTCCGTAGCTAACTATGGCTACACCTTC.

The CDR3 nucleotides read TGTGCCAGCAGCCTTAGAGGAGGGATCTACAATGAGCAGTTCTTC. Protein sequence: CASSLRGGIYNEQFF. V usage is TRBV3-1 (or the pseudogene TRBV3-2) and J usage is TRBJ2-1, with a weak D call TRBD2 (6 bases). The CDR3 covers 15 residues. V was clipped by 4 bases and J by 3 bases, with 13 bases between them. Germline assignment: CDR1 LGHDT and CDR2 YNNKEL (reference sequence).

CDR3 DNA: TGTGCCAGCAGTTACTCGAGGGGAGGCTCCTACAATGAGCAGTTCTTC. Amino acids: CASSYSRGGSYNEQFF. The chain combines TRBV6-6 with TRBJ2-1, with D possibly TRBD2 on 6 matching bases. The CDR3 consists of 16 residues. Germline V gene sequence: CDR1 MNHNY, CDR2 SVGAGI (reference sequence). V lost 0 bases and J lost 0, with 9 bases in between.

This rearrangement joins TRBV19 to TRBJ1-1; the D is unclear. Between the trimmed V and J ends, which lost 3 bases and 7 bases, there was a span of 18 bases. The CDR3 is 15 residues long. CDR1 and CDR2 from the germline V gene are LNHDA and SQIVND (reference sequence). CDR3 DNA: TGTGCCAGTAGTATCCCCGCCGGGGTGGAAGGTGAAGCTTTCTTT. Residues: CASSIPAGVEGEAFF.

The chain is built from TRBV2 and TRBJ2-7, with TRBD1 identical over 7 bases. The CDR3 runs 16 residues. Germline CDR1 SNHLY, CDR2 FYNNEI. The ends lost 7 bases at V and 3 bases at J; junction bases unmatched: 15. The CDR3 nucleotides are TGTGCCAGCACTCCTTTCCAGGGGGTCCCCGGCTACGAGCAGTACTTC. Translated, it gives CASTPFQGVPGYEQYF.

The chain couples TRBV28 to TRBJ2-3, with D possibly being TRBD1 (6 bases). The V and J ends lost 5 bases and 3 bases respectively, with 21 bases between them. Germline-derived CDR1 and CDR2 are MDHEN and SYDVKM. The CDR3 spans 17 residues. CDR3 amino acids: CASSPGGLQGRTDTQYF. CDR3 in DNA: TGTGCCAGCAGTCCTGGCGGCCTACAGGGCAGAACAGATACGCAGTATTTT.

CDR3 bases: TGTGCCAGCAGCCGCGACCCGGGGGGCAATTCACCCCTCCACTTT. It is translated as CASSRDPGGNSPLHF. J is TRBJ1-6 and V is TRBV5-6; tentatively, D is TRBD1 (6 bases). This CDR3 is 15 amino acids long. Per the germline V gene, CDR1 is SGHDT and CDR2 is YYEEEE. V lost 4 bases to trimming and J lost 7 bases, with 15 bases between them.

In nucleotides, the CDR3 is TGTGCCACCAGCAGAGATATTACAGGGAGATACAATGAGCAGTTCTTC. Its protein is CATSRDITGRYNEQFF. The V gene is TRBV15, the J gene TRBJ2-1, with a weak D call TRBD1 (6 bases). Germline V gives CDR1 LNHNV, CDR2 YYDKDF (reference sequence). V lost 0 bases and J 4 bases, leaving 13 bases between the germline ends. The CDR3 runs to 16 residues.

V gene TRBV5-6 combines with J gene TRBJ1-1; TRBD1 is a possible D gene (5 bases). The V end was cut by 6 bases, the J end by 8 bases, with 17 bases between. Germline CDR1 and CDR2: SGHDT and YYEEEE. The CDR3 is 13 amino acids. CDR3 protein: CASKSLVGHEAFF. The CDR3 region has the DNA TGTGCCAGCAAGAGCTTGGTTGGACACGAAGCTTTCTTT. The entire variable domain, with the rest obtained from reference TRBV5-6 and TRBJ1-1, is as follows: DAGVTQSPTHLIKTRGQQVTLRCSPKSGHDTVSWYQQALGQGPQFIFQYYEEEERQRGNFPDRFSGHQFPNYSSELNVNALLLGDSALYLCASKSLVGHEAFFGQGTRLTVV.

The genes are TRBV18 and TRBJ1-3; unclear D gene. The germline gives CDR1 KGHSH, CDR2 LQKENI. The CDR3 sequence is 15 residues long. The V end lost 0 bases, the J end lost 2 bases, and 8 bases lay between the germline ends. In DNA form, the CDR3 reads TGTGCCAGCTCACCACCGGGCAGACCTGGAAACACCATATATTTT. This encodes CASSPPGRPGNTIYF.

This clone appeared a single time. The V call is TRBV2, the J call TRBJ2-7, with unresolved D. V dropped 6 bases and J dropped 2 bases, with 11 bases sitting between them. The CDR3 totals 13 residues. Germline loops: CDR1 SNHLY, CDR2 FYNNEI. The DNA of the CDR3 is TGTGCCAGCAGCCAGACAACACCCTACGAGCAGTACTTC. This codes for CASSQTTPYEQYF.

This rearrangement joins TRBV28 to TRBJ2-7, with D tentatively TRBD1 (6 bases). Trimming cost V 6 bases and J 0 bases, with 12 bases left between them. Germline assignment: CDR1 MDHEN and CDR2 SYDVKM. The CDR3 length is 14 residues. CDR3 loop: CASRGQIASYEQYF. DNA for the CDR3: TGTGCCAGCAGAGGACAGATCGCCTCCTACGAGCAGTACTTC.

The chain recombines TRBV9 with TRBJ2-3, with 7 bases lining up with TRBD2. The germline V gene has CDR1 SGDLS and CDR2 YYNGEE. The J segment lost 3 bases and the V segment lost 2 bases, leaving 9 bases of the junction unmatched. The CDR3 has 16 residues. The CDR3: CASSVTFGGSTDTQYF. CDR3 DNA sequence: TGTGCCAGCAGCGTGACCTTCGGGGGGTCGACAGATACGCAGTATTTT.

V usage is TRBV11-2 and J usage is TRBJ2-1; TRBD1 matches 7 bases. V shed 0 bases, J shed 4 bases, and the junction held 6 bases outside the gene matches. The CDR3 has 16 amino acids. CDR1 SGHAT and CDR2 FQNNGV come from the germline V gene. The CDR3: CASSLDGRQGYNEQFF. The CDR3 DNA follows: TGTGCCAGCAGCTTAGATGGGAGACAGGGTTACAATGAGCAGTTCTTC. Full variable domain (rest looked up from reference TRBV11-2 and TRBJ2-1): EAGVAQSPRYKIIEKRQSVAFWCNPISGHATLYWYQQILGQGPKLLIQFQNNGVVDDSQLPKDRFSAERLKGVDSTLKIQPAKLEDSAVYLCASSLDGRQGYNEQFFGPGTRLTVL.

The chain recombines TRBV6-4 with TRBJ2-7; 9 bases align to TRBD1. Germline lookup yields CDR1 MRHNA and CDR2 SNTAGT. This CDR3 is built from 14 residues. V lost 6 bases to trimming and J lost 1 base; unmatched junction nucleotides: 4. As DNA, the CDR3 is TGTGCCAGCAGCCCGGGACAGGGATCCTACGAGCAGTACTTC. Translated, it gives CASSPGQGSYEQYF.

This rearrangement joins TRBV18 to TRBJ2-7; possible D gene TRBD1, 6 bases. V dropped 2 bases and J dropped 5 bases, with 13 bases sitting between them. Germline-derived CDR1 and CDR2 are KGHSH and LQKENI. The CDR3 is 14 residues long. CDR3 sequence: CASSPMAGDHEQYF. The CDR3 bases are TGTGCCAGCTCACCAATGGCAGGGGACCACGAGCAGTACTTC.

This clone was seen once. The CDR3 loop reads CASSQGPSSYNEQFF. The CDR3 region has the DNA TGTGCCAGCTCTCAGGGCCCAAGCTCCTACAATGAGCAGTTCTTC. This chain connects TRBV18 to TRBJ2-1; possible D gene TRBD1, 5 bases. Between the trimmed V and J ends, which lost 6 bases and 0 bases, there was a span of 12 bases. The CDR3 is 15 residues long. Germline values: CDR1 KGHSH, CDR2 LQKENI. Combining the CDR3 with reference TRBV18 and TRBJ2-1 gives the whole variable domain NAGVMQNPRHLVRRRGQEARLRCSPMKGHSHVYWYRQLPEEGLKFMVYLQKENIIDESGMPKERFSAEFPKEGPSILRIQQVVRGDSAAYFCASSQGPSSYNEQFFGPGTRLTVL.

V and J are TRBV19 and TRBJ1-3; 9 positions agree with TRBD1. This CDR3 is built from 14 residues. With 9 bases clipped from V and 4 bases from J, the junction kept 7 bases outside the gene matches. Per germline, CDR1 LNHDA and CDR2 SQIVND (reference sequence). The CDR3 DNA sequence: TGTGCCAGCAGACAGGGGGATCTAGGAAACACCATATATTTT. Translated, it gives CASRQGDLGNTIYF.

This clone came up once. The rearrangement uses TRBV4-1 and TRBJ2-2; D is possibly TRBD2 (5 bases). Germline values: CDR1 MGHRA, CDR2 YSYEKL. CDR3 size: 16 residues. V gave up 0 bases and J gave up 3 bases, with 11 bases separating them. The CDR3 coding sequence is TGCGCCAGCAGCCAAGACGCGGGCGGGTACACCGGGGAGCTGTTTTTT. Encoded protein: CASSQDAGGYTGELFF.

The chain combines TRBV18 with TRBJ1-1; D is uncertain. V was pared by 1 base and J by 3 bases, with 12 bases between. The CDR3 has 15 residues. Germline loops: CDR1 KGHSH, CDR2 LQKENI. The CDR3 DNA reads as TGTGCCAGCTCACCACGATCTGGGGAGGACACTGAAGCTTTCTTT. Its protein product is CASSPRSGEDTEAFF.